This T cell receptor (beta chain) is from a study of T cell responses to AZD1222 COVID-19 vaccine. Profiled with immunoSEQ multiplex PCR; TCRdb holds only in-frame clones, not every one. The profile shows some 200,000 clones, approximately 90% of them singletons. Concerning this clone: The target antigen is unknown.

General study findings and limits: No day 14 peak samples; only post-peak repertoires were characterized. Spike as a whole was targeted by vaccine-associated CD4 TCRs, dominant at 160-218 and 743-854. Donors in the cohort were predominantly white British and more often female, and clonal diversity was possibly underestimated.

V lost 7 bases and J 8 bases, leaving 10 bases between the germline ends. The CDR3 consists of 11 residues. The V gene is TRBV12-3 or TRBV12-4, the J gene TRBJ2-3; D is unresolved. The receptor comes from an adult who received the AZD1222 COVID-19 vaccine. This sample comprised peripheral blood, obtained 28 days after the second AZD1222 dose. CDR3 region: CASIGVGTQYF. In DNA form, the CDR3 reads TGTGCCAGCATTGGGGTTGGTACGCAGTATTTT.